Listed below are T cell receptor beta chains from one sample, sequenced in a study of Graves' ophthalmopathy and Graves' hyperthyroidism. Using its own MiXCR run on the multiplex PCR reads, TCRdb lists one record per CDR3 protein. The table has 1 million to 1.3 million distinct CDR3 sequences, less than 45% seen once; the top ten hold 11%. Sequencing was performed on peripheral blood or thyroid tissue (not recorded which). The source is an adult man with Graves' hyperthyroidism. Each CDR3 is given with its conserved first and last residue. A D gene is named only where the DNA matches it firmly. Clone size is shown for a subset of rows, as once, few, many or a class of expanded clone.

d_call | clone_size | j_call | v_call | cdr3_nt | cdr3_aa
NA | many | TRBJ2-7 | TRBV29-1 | TGCAGCGCTATCAGGGGACCCTCCTACGAGCAGTACTTC | CSAIRGPSYEQYF
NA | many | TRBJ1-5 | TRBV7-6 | TGCGCCAGCAGCTTGGGGGGGGTCAATCAGCCCCAGCATTTT | CASSLGGVNQPQHF
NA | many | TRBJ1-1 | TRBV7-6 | TGTGCCAGCAGCACCCGGGGGGGCACGAACACTGAAGCTTTCTTT | CASSTRGGTNTEAFF
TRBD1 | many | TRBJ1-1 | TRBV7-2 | TGTGCCAGCAGCTTGTCGACAGGGGGAGGCACTGAAGCTTTCTTT | CASSLSTGGGTEAFF
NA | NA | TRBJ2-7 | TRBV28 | TGTGCCAGCAGTTTATTGGCGCTTGCCGAGCAGTACTTC | CASSLLALAEQYF
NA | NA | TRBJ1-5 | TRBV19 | TGTGCCAGTATTAAGACAGGTGGGAGCAATCAGCCCCAGCATTTT | CASIKTGGSNQPQHF
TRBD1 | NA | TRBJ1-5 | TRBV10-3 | TGTGCCAGCAGTCCCGGGACAACAGGGGTACAGCCCCAGCATTTT | CASSPGTTGVQPQHF
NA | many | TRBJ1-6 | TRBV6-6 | TGTGCCAGCAGGCAGGGCTATAATTCACCCCTCCACTTT | CASRQGYNSPLHF
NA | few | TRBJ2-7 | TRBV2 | TGTGCCAGCAGTGTCGAGCAGTACTTC | CASSVEQYF
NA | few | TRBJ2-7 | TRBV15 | TGTGCCACCAGCAGTCCCCCCACAGGTTACGAGCAGTACTTC | CATSSPPTGYEQYF
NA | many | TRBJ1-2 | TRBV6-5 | TGTGCCAGCAGTTACTCGACAGAAACCTATGGCTACACCTTC | CASSYSTETYGYTF
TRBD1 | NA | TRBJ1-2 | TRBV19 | TGTGCCAGTACGACAGGGAAGGGCTACACCTTC | CASTTGKGYTF
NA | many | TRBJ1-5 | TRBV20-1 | TGCAGTGCTAGAGTTCAGGGCGTCAATCAGCCCCAGCATTTT | CSARVQGVNQPQHF
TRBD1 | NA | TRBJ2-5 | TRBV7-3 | TGTGCCAGCAGCCAAGATAGGGACAGGGAATATGAGACCCAGTACTTC | CASSQDRDREYETQYF
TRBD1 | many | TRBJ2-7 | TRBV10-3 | TGTGCCATCAGTGACCCGGGACAGACCTACGAGCAGTACTTC | CAISDPGQTYEQYF
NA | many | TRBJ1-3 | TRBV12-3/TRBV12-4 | TGTGCCAGCAGGCTATTAGCTGGAAACACCATATATTTT | CASRLLAGNTIYF
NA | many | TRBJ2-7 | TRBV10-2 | TGCGCCAGCAGTGATTCCCCTGTCGAGCAGTACTTC | CASSDSPVEQYF
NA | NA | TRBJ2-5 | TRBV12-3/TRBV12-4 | TGTGCCAGCAGTGCGTCGGGGGGAGGGGGGACCCAGTACTTC | CASSASGGGGTQYF
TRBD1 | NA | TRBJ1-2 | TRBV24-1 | TGTGCCACCAGTGACGCTACAGGGACAGGGGTTGGCTACACCTTC | CATSDATGTGVGYTF
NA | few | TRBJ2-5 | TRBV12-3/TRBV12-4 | TGTGCCAGCAGTTTTCGGGTAGGGCAGGGGAACCAAGAGACCCAGTACTTC | CASSFRVGQGNQETQYF
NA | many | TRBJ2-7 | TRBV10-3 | TGTGCCATCAGTAATATGAACTACGAGCAGTACTTC | CAISNMNYEQYF
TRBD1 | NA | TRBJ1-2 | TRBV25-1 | TGTGCCAGCAGCACCGGGACAGGGGGCTTCGGCTACACCTTC | CASSTGTGGFGYTF
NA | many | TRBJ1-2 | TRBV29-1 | TGCAGCGTTTCTCCGAAGACCCGTTTGGGCTATGGCTACACCTTC | CSVSPKTRLGYGYTF
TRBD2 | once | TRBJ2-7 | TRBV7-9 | TGTGCCAGCAGCTCGGGGGGGCAGTACTTC | CASSSGGQYF
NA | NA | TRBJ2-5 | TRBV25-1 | TGTGACAGCCGATTCACGTTTAAAGAGACCCAGTACTTC | CDSRFTFKETQYF
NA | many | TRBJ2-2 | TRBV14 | TGTGCCAGCAGCCAAGTTATCGCCGGGGAGCTGTTTTTT | CASSQVIAGELFF
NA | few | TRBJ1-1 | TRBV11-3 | TGTGCCAGCAGCGGCGCCATTGGGGTCTCGCCTGAAGCTTTCTTT | CASSGAIGVSPEAFF
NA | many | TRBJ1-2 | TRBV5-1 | TGCGCCAGCAGCTTGGCAGGGGCCCTGGGTGCGTATGGCTACACCTTC | CASSLAGALGAYGYTF
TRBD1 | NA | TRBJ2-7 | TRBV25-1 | TGTGCCAGCAGTGCTCAAGGGACAGGGGGTAACGAGCAGTACTTC | CASSAQGTGGNEQYF
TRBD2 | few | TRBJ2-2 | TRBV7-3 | TGTGCCAGCAGCTTAAAGACGGAGGGGACTAGCGGGAGCGCCGGGGAGCTGTTTTTT | CASSLKTEGTSGSAGELFF
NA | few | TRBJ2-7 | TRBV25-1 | TGTGCCAGCTCACCGAGTGTAGGAGGCTACGAGCAGTACTTC | CASSPSVGGYEQYF
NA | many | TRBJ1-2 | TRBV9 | TGTGCCAGCAGCGGTCTCGATCAGGGTGGATATGGCTACACCTTC | CASSGLDQGGYGYTF
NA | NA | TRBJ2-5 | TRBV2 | TGTGCCAGCAGCCGTGACGGGCCCTCAGAGACCCAGTACTTC | CASSRDGPSETQYF
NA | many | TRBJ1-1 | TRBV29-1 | TGCAGCGTTGCTATGGGAGGGGATACTGAAGCTTTCTTT | CSVAMGGDTEAFF
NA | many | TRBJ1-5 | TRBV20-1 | TGCAGTGCTACGCCGGGGACGGGGAGGGGGCAGCCCCAGCATTTT | CSATPGTGRGQPQHF
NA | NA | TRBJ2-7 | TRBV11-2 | TGTGCCAGCAGCCCGCCGGGTGGCAGGGGCGGATACGAGCAGTACTTC | CASSPPGGRGGYEQYF
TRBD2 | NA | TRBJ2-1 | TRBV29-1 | TGCAGCGTCGGGACAGAGTTTAGCGGGGGCTGGGATGAGCAGTTCTTC | CSVGTEFSGGWDEQFF
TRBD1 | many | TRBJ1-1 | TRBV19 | TGTGCCAGCGCGGACAGGATCTCTGGAGCTTTCTTT | CASADRISGAFF
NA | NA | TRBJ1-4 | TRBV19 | TGTGCCAGTAGCCCCTTGGACGGCCAATATGAAAAACTGTTTTTT | CASSPLDGQYEKLFF
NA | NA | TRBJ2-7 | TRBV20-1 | TGCAGTGCTAACGACGCGACCCCCTACGAGCAGTACTTC | CSANDATPYEQYF
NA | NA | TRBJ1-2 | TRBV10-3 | TGTGCCATCAGTGAGCGACGGATTAACTATGGCTACACCTTC | CAISERRINYGYTF
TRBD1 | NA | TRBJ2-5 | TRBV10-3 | TGTGCCACCCGTGGACAGGCGAGGGAGACCCAGTACTTC | CATRGQARETQYF
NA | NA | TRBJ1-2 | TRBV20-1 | TGCAGTGCTAGTCGGGCACAATTAAACTATGGCTACACCTTC | CSASRAQLNYGYTF
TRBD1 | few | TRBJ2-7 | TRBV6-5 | TGTGCCAGCAGACGTACAGGGGGTACTGGGCAGTACTTC | CASRRTGGTGQYF
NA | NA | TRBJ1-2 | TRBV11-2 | TGTGCCAGCAGCCCTGAGAGAGGCAATCTACTCCTCTATGGCTACACCTTC | CASSPERGNLLLYGYTF
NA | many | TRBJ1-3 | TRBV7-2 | TGTGCCAGCAGCCGAAGAACAGGAACCTACTCTGGAAACACCATATATTTT | CASSRRTGTYSGNTIYF
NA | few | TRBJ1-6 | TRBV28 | TGTGCCAGCAGTGCGTACAACAATTCACCCCTCCACTTT | CASSAYNNSPLHF
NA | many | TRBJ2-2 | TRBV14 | TGTGCCAGCAGCCCCCGTTGGAACACCGGGGAGCTGTTTTTT | CASSPRWNTGELFF
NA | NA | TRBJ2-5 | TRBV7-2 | TGTGCCAGCAGCTTAGCGCGAGGGGGAGAGGGAGAGACCCAGTACTTC | CASSLARGGEGETQYF
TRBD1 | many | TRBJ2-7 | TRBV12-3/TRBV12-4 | TGTGCCAGCAGTTTGACAGGGGTACAGTACTTC | CASSLTGVQYF
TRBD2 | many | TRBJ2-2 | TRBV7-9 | TGTGCCAGCAGCCAGATGACTAGCGGGGGAATCGGGGAGCTGTTTTTT | CASSQMTSGGIGELFF
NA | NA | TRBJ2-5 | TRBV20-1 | TGCAGTGCTAGGGGGGGGCGAGAGACCCAGTACTTC | CSARGGRETQYF